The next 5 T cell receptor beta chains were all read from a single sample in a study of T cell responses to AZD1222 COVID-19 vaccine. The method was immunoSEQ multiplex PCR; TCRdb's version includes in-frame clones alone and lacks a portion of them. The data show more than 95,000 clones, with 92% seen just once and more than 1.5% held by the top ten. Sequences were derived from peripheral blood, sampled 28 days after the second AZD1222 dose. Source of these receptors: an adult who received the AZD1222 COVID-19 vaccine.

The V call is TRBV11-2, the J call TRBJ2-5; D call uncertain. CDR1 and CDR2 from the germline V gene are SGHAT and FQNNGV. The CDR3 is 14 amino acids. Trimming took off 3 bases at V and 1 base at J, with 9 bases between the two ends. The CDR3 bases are TGTGCCAGCAGCTTCGGGTACAGCCAAGAGACCCAGTACTTC. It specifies CASSFGYSQETQYF.

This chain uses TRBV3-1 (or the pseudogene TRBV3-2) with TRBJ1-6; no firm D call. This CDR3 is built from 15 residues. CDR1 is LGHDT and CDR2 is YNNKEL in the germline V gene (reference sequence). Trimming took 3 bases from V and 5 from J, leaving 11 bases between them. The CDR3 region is CASSHPDFNNSPLHF. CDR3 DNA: TGTGCCAGCAGCCACCCGGACTTTAATAATTCACCCCTCCACTTT.

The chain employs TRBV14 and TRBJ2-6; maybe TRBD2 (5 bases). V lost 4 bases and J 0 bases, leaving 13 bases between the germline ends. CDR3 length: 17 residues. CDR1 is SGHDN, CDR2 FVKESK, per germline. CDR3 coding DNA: TGTGCCAGCAGCCCTTTTGACGGGATCTCTGGGGCCAACGTCCTGACTTTC. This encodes CASSPFDGISGANVLTF. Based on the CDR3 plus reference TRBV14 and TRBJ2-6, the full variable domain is EAGVTQFPSHSVIEKGQTVTLRCDPISGHDNLYWYRRVMGKEIKFLLHFVKESKQDESGMPNNRFLAERTGGTYSTLKVQPAELEDSGVYFCASSPFDGISGANVLTFGAGSRLTVL.

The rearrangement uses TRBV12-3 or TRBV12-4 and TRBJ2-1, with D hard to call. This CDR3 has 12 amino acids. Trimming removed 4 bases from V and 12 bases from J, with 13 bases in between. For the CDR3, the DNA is TGTGCCAGCAGTTCCCCACTCCCCCCGCAGTTCTTC. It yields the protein CASSSPLPPQFF.

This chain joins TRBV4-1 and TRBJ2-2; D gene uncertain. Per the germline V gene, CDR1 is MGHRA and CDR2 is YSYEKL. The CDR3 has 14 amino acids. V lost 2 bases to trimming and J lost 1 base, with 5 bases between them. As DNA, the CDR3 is TGCGCCAGCAGCCAAATTTGGAACACCGGGGAGCTGTTTTTT. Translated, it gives CASSQIWNTGELFF.